These 12 T cell receptor beta chains originate from one sample sequenced in a study of cytomegalovirus exposure and HLA in healthy donors. The PCR had 60 Vbeta and 13 Jbeta primers. Data came from immunoSEQ multiplex PCR; TCRdb stores just in-frame clones and leaves some out. The ten most abundant clones cover 1.7% of a sample with about 130,000 clones. Input material: PBMCs. These receptors came from a man aged 18-30 years in good health and CMV-seronegative.

The chain recombines TRBV28 with TRBJ1-5; D gene ambiguous. The germline CDR1 and CDR2 sequences are MDHEN and SYDVKM. The CDR3 has 18 residues. V lost 6 bases and J lost 0, with 21 bases in between. The CDR3 region is CASSPRRATPYSNQPQHF. The CDR3 nucleotides are TGTGCCAGCAGCCCCAGGAGGGCAACACCCTATAGCAATCAGCCCCAGCATTTT.

The J gene is TRBJ2-1, the V gene TRBV7-2; 13 nucleotides agree with TRBD2. The CDR3 is 16 amino acids. Germline-derived CDR1 and CDR2 are SGHTA and FQGNSA. J lost 8 bases, V lost 5 bases, and 9 bases had no gene match. The CDR3 DNA is TGTGCCAGCAGCATCTGGACTAGCGGGAGTAGGTATGAGCAGTTCTTC. As protein: CASSIWTSGSRYEQFF.

The rearrangement joins TRBV11-3 to TRBJ1-2; D is ambiguous. The CDR3 contains 15 residues. V was clipped by 1 base and J by 3 bases, with 12 bases between them. From germline, CDR1 is SGHNT and CDR2 YENEEA. The CDR3 DNA sequence: TGTGCCAGCAGCTTAGGGCAGGTTGTCGACTATGGCTACACCTTC. It codes for CASSLGQVVDYGYTF.

The rearrangement uses TRBV4-3 and TRBJ1-6; D call uncertain. V was shortened by 4 bases and J by 0 bases, with 10 bases between the two germline ends. CDR3 length: 16 amino acids. CDR1 is LGHNA and CDR2 is YSLEER in the germline V gene. CDR3 in amino acids: CASSRLKSSYNSPLHF. CDR3 nucleotide sequence: TGCGCCAGCAGCCGTTTGAAGAGCTCCTATAATTCACCCCTCCACTTT.

The J gene is TRBJ2-1, the V gene TRBV11-2; D perhaps matches TRBD1 (6 bases). Trimming removed 6 bases from V and 6 bases from J, with 18 bases in between. The germline V gene has CDR1 SGHAT and CDR2 FQNNGV. The CDR3 is 15 amino acids. CDR3 residues: CASRRGQTTGNEQFF. In nucleotides, the CDR3 is TGTGCCAGCAGACGTGGACAGACGACTGGCAATGAGCAGTTCTTC.

The chain carries TRBV25-1 and TRBJ1-1; no firm D call. V lost 1 base to trimming and J lost 5 bases, with 8 bases between them. The CDR3 loop spans 13 amino acids. Germline CDR1 is MGHDK and CDR2 is SYGVNS. CDR3 amino acids: CASSEFHQTEAFF. DNA of the CDR3: TGTGCCAGCAGTGAATTTCACCAGACTGAAGCTTTCTTT. Based on the CDR3 plus reference TRBV25-1 and TRBJ1-1, the full variable domain is EADIYQTPRYLVIGTGKKITLECSQTMGHDKMYWYQQDPGMELHLIHYSYGVNSTEKGDLSSESTVSRIRTEHFPLTLESARPSHTSQYLCASSEFHQTEAFFGQGTRLTVV.

V gene TRBV4-2 combines with J gene TRBJ1-1; D might be TRBD1 (6 bases). V was trimmed by 3 bases and J by 7 bases, leaving 12 bases between them. The CDR3 runs to 13 residues. The germline CDR1 and CDR2 sequences are LGHNA and YNFKEQ. The DNA of the CDR3 is TGTGCCAGCAGCCAGAAGGGGGTAGGTGAAGCTTTCTTT. It translates to CASSQKGVGEAFF.

The chain uses TRBV27 and TRBJ1-5, with TRBD1 as a possible D gene (5 bases). This CDR3 comprises 15 residues. The V gene's germline CDR1 is MNHEY and CDR2 SMNVEV (reference sequence). Trimming cost V 3 bases and J 9 bases, with 18 bases left between them. CDR3 DNA sequence: TGTGCCAGCAGTTTTCTTGGGGCGGTGGGGGGGCCCCAGCATTTT. Translated: CASSFLGAVGGPQHF.

For the CDR3, the DNA is TGCGCCAGCAGCCAAGACGCCGGGAATCAGCCCCAGCATTTT. This translates into CASSQDAGNQPQHF. The genes are TRBV4-3 and TRBJ1-5; D is unclear. Germline CDR1 LGHNA, CDR2 YSLEER. CDR3 length: 14 residues. Trimming shortened V by 0 bases and J by 4 bases, and 7 bases separated the two germline ends.

The V call is TRBV30, the J call TRBJ2-7; D is perhaps TRBD1 (7 bases). V was pared by 3 bases and J by 6 bases, with 18 bases between. This CDR3 spans 14 amino acids. In germline, CDR1 is GTSNPN, CDR2 SVGIG (reference sequence). DNA for the CDR3: TGTGCCTGGAGCCTACCCCCCCAGGGGGGCGAGCAGTACTTC. It yields the protein CAWSLPPQGGEQYF.

The chain uses TRBV10-3 and TRBJ2-5; 14 bases align to TRBD2. Matching the DNA end better, TRBJ2-7 makes the J call doubtful. The CDR3 consists of 15 residues. Looked up from germline, CDR1 is ENHRY and CDR2 is SYGVKD. Here the CDR3 reads CAIMGTSGSAYEQYF. The CDR3 DNA follows: TGTGCCATCATGGGGACTAGCGGGAGTGCGTACGAGCAGTACTTC.

The V call is TRBV27, the J call TRBJ2-7; D uncertain. The CDR3 spans 14 residues. Germline V gene data show CDR1 as MNHEY and CDR2 as SMNVEV (reference sequence). With 6 bases removed from V and 0 bases from J, the gap between germline ends came to 12 bases. The CDR3: CASSPIMSSYEQYF. The CDR3 region has the DNA TGTGCCAGCAGCCCCATCATGAGCTCCTACGAGCAGTACTTC.